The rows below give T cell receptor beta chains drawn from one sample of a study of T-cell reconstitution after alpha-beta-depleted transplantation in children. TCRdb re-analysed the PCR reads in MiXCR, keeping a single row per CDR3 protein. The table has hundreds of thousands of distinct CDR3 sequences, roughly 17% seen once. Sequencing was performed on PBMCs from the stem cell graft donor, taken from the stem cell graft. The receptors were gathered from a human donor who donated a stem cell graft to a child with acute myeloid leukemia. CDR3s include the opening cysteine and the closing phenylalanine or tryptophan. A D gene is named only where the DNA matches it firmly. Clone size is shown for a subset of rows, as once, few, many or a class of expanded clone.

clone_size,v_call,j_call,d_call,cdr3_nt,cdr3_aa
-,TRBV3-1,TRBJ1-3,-,TGTGCCAGCAGCACCCAACTCGGAAACACCATATATTTT,CASSTQLGNTIYF
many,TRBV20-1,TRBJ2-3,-,TGCAGTGCTTGGGCACCAAAAAGCACAGATACGCAGTATTTT,CSAWAPKSTDTQYF
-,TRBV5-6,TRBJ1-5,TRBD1,TGTGCCAGCAGCTTTTGGGGACAGGGTACAGGACGGCCCCAGCATTTT,CASSFWGQGTGRPQHF
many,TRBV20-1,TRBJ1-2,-,TGCAGTGCTAGAGCTGTTCGGGCCTCAAGTGGCTACACCTTC,CSARAVRASSGYTF
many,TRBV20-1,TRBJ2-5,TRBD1,TGCAGTGCTCCCGGGACAGGGGGCCATGAGACCCAGTACTTC,CSAPGTGGHETQYF
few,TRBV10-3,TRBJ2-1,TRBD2,TGTGCCATCAGTGAGTCGAGGGCTAGCGGGGATAACAATGAGCAGTTCTTC,CAISESRASGDNNEQFF
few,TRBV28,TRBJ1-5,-,TGTGCCAGCAGTTTAGAGGTAAATAGCAATCAGCCCCAGCATTTT,CASSLEVNSNQPQHF
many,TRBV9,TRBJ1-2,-,TGTGCCAGCAGCGTAGGAGCCTTC,CASSVGAF
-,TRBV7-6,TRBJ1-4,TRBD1,TGTGCCAGCAGCCCGAGGACAGGGGCGGGTGAAAAACTGTTTTTT,CASSPRTGAGEKLFF
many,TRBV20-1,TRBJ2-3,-,TGCAGTGCTAGTCTGAGTTGGGGCACAGATACGCAGTATTTT,CSASLSWGTDTQYF